This T cell receptor (beta chain) is drawn from a study of regulatory T cells in long-lasting Graves disease. Study-level points and caveats: A greater number of public clonotypes (under 3,000) was shared by persistent patients than by new patients (about 990). Lower TCR diversity characterized persistent Graves' patients relative to newly diagnosed patients.

Comments on this clonotype: Its antigen is unidentified. Possible read error: a much larger clone is one base away.

Per the germline V gene, CDR1 is MNHEY and CDR2 is SMNVEV (reference sequence). The ends lost 4 bases at V and 4 bases at J; junction bases unmatched: 5. The CDR3 length is 15 residues. As for time point: persistent/refractory GD, antithyroid drugs over 5 years with positive TRAb. RNA extracted from PBMCs served as the sequencing template. Libraries of TCR beta came from iRepertoire HTBI primers plus Arm-PCR of CDR3 regions. TCRdb processed the multiplex PCR reads anew with MiXCR; each CDR3 protein has one entry. The table lists about 460,000 distinct CDR3 sequences, roughly 23% of them singletons. The chain uses TRBV27 and TRBJ1-2; 11 nucleotides agree with TRBD1. The sample in question was peripheral blood mononuclear cells (PBMCs), obtained when the disease was refractory, from a patient treated with antithyroid drugs. This sequence was found in a female donor with Graves disease. CDR3 region: CASSYRTGGAYGYTF. The CDR3 DNA reads as TGTGCCAGCAGTTACCGGACAGGGGGCGCCTATGGCTACACCTTC.